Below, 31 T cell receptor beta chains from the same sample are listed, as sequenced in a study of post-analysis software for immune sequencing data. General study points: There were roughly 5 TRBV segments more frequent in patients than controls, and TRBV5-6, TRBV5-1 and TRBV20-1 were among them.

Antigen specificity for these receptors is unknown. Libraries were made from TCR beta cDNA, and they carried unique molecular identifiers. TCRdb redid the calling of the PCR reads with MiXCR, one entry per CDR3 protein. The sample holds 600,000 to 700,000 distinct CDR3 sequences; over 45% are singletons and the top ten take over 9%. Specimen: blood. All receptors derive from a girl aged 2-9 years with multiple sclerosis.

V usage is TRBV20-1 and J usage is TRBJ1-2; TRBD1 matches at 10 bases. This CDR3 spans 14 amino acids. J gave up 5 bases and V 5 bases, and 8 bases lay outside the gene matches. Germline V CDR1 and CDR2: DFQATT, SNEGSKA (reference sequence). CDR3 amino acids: CSALIVGQGYGYTF. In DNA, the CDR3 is TGCAGTGCTCTCATCGTGGGACAGGGGTATGGCTACACCTTC.

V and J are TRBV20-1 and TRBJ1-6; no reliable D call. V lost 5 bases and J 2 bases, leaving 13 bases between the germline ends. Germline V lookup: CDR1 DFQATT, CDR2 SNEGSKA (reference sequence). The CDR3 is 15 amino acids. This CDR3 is CSAGSGPPYNSPLHF. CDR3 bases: TGCAGTGCTGGGAGCGGTCCCCCCTATAATTCACCCCTCCACTTT.

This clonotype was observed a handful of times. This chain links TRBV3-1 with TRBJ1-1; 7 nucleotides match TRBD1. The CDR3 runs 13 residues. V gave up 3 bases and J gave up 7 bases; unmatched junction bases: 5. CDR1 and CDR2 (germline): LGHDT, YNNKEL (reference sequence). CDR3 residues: CASSHEQGLEAFF. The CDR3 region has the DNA TGTGCCAGCAGCCATGAACAGGGGCTTGAAGCTTTCTTT.

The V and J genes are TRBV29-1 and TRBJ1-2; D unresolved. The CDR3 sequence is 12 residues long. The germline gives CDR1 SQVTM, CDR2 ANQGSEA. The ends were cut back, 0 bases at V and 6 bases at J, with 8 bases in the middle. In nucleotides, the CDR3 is TGCAGCGTTGAAGAGGCTTCTCATGGCTACACCTTC. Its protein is CSVEEASHGYTF.

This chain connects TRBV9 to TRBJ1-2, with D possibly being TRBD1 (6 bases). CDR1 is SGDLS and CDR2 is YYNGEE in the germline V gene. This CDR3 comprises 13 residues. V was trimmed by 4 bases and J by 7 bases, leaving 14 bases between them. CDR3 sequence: CASSSPGAGGYTF. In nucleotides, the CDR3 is TGTGCCAGCAGCTCCCCAGGGGCGGGTGGCTACACCTTC. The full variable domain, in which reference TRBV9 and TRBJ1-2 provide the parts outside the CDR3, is DSGVTQTPKHLITATGQRVTLRCSPRSGDLSVYWYQQSLDQGLQFLIQYYNGEERAKGNILERFSAQQFPDLHSELNLSSLELGDSALYFCASSSPGAGGYTFGSGTRLTVV.

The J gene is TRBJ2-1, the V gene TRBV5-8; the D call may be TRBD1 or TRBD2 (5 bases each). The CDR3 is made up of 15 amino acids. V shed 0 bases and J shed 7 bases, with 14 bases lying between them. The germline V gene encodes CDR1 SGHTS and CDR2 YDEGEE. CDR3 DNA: TGTGCCAGCAGCTTGGGCGTGGGAGAGGGGAATGAGCAGTTCTTC. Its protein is CASSLGVGEGNEQFF.

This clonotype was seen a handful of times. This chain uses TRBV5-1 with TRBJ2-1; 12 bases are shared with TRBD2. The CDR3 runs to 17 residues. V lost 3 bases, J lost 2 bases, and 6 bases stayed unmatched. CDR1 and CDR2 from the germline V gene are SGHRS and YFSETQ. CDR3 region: CASSSNPSGRAYNEQFF. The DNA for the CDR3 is TGCGCCAGCAGCTCAAACCCTAGCGGGAGGGCCTACAATGAGCAGTTCTTC.

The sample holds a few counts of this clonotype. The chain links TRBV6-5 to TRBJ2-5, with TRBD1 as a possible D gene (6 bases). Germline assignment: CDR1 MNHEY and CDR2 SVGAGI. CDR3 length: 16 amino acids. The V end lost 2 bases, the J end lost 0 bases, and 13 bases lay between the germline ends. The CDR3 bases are TGTGCCAGCAGTTACGGGGGCGAAGGGGACCAAGAGACCCAGTACTTC. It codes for CASSYGGEGDQETQYF.

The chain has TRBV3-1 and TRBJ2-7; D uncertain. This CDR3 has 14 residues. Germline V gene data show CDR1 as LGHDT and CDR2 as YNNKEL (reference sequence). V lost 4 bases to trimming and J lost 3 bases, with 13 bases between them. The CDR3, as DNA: TGTGCCAGCAGCCCCCACGGGCTTAACTACGAGCAGTACTTC. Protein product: CASSPHGLNYEQYF.

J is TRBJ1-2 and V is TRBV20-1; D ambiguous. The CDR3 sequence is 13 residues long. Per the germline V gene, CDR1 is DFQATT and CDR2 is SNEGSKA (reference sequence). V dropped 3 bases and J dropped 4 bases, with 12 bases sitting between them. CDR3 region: CSARGGLSYGYTF. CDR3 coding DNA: TGCAGTGCTAGGGGAGGCCTATCCTATGGCTACACCTTC.

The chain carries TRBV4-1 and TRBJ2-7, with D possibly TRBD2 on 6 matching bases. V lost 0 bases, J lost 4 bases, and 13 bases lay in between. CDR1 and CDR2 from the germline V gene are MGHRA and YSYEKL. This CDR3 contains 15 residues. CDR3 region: CASSQDWRDGYEQYF. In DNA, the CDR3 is TGCGCCAGCAGCCAAGATTGGAGGGACGGGTACGAGCAGTACTTC.

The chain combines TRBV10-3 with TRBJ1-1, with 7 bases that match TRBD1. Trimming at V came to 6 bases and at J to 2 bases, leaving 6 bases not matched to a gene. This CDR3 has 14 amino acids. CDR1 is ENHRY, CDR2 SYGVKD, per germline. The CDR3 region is CAIRPGQKNTEAFF. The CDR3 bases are TGTGCCATCAGGCCGGGACAGAAAAACACTGAAGCTTTCTTT.

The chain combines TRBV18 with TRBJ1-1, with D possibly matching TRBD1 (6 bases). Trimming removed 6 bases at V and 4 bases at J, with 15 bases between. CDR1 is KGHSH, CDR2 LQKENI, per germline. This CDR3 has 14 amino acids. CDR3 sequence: CASSTNRAGTEAFF. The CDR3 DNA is TGTGCCAGCTCGACGAACAGGGCCGGCACTGAAGCTTTCTTT.

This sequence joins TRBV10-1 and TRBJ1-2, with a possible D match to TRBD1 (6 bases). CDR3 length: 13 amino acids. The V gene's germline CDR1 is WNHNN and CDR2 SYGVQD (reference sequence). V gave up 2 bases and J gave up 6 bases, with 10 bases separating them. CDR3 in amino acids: CASSETGNHGYTF. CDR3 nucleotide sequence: TGCGCCAGCAGTGAGACAGGGAACCATGGCTACACCTTC.

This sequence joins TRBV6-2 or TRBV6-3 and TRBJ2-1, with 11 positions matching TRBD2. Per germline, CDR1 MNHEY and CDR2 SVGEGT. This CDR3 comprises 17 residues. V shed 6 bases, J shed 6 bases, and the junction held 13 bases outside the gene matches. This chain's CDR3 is CASSPTSGGGLGNEQFF. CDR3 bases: TGTGCCAGCAGCCCTACTAGCGGGGGAGGGTTGGGCAATGAGCAGTTCTTC.

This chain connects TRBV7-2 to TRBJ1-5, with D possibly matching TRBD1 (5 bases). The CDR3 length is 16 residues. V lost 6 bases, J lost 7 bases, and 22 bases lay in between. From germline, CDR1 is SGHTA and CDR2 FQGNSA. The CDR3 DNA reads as TGTGCCAGCAGTTTATCGTCTCGCAATTCAGGGCAGCCCCAGCATTTT. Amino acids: CASSLSSRNSGQPQHF.

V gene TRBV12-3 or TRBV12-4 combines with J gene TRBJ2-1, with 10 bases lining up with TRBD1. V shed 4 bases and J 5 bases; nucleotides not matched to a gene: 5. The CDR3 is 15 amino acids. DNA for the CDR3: TGTGCCAGCAGTTCCCGACAGGGGGCTAACAATGAGCAGTTCTTC. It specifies CASSSRQGANNEQFF.

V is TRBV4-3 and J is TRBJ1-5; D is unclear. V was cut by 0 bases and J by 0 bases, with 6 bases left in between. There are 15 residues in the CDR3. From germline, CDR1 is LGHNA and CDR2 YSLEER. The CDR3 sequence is CASSQDSYSNQPQHF. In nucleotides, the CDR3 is TGCGCCAGCAGCCAAGACAGCTATAGCAATCAGCCCCAGCATTTT.

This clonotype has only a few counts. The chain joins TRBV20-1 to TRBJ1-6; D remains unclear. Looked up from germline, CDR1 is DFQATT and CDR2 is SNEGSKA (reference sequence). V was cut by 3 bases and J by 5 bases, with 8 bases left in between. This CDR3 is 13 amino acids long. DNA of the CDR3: TGCAGTGCTAGCTCGGCTGATAATTCACCCCTCCACTTT. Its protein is CSASSADNSPLHF.

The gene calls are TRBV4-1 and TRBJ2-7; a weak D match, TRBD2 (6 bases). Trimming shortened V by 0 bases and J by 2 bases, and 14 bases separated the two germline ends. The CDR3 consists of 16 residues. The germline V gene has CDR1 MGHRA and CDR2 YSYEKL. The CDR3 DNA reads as TGCGCCAGCAGCCAAGATCTAGGGACTGGAACCTACGAGCAGTACTTC. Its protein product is CASSQDLGTGTYEQYF.

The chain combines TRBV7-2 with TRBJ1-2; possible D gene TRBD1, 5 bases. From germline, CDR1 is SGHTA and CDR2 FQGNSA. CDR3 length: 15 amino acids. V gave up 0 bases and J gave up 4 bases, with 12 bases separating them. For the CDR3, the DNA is TGTGCCAGCAGCTTAGCCCCAGGGTTGGGCTATGGCTACACCTTC. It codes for CASSLAPGLGYGYTF.

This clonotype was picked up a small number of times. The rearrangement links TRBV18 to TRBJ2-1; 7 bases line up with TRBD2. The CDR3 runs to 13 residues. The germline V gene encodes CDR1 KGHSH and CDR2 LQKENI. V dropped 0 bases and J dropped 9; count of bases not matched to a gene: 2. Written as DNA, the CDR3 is TGTGCCAGCTCACCACCTGCGGGAGCTGAGCAGTTCTTC. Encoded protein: CASSPPAGAEQFF.

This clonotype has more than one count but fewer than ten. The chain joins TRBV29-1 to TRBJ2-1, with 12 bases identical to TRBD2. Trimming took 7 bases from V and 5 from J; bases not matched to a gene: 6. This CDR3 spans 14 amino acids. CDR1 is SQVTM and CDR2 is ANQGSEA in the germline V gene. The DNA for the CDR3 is TGCAGCGGGAGGGGACTAGCGGGCCACAATGAGCAGTTCTTC. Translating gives CSGRGLAGHNEQFF.

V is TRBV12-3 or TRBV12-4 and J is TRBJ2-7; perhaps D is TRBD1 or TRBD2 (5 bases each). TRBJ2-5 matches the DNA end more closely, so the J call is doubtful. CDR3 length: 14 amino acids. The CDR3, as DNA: TGTGCCAGCAGTCGGGACGGAGCCCAAGAGACCCAGTACTTC. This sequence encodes CASSRDGAQETQYF.

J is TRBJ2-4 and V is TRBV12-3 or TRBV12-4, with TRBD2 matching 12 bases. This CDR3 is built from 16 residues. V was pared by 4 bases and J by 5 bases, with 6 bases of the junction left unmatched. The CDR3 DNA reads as TGTGCCAGCAGTTCCGCGACTAGCGGGAGACAAAACATTCAGTACTTC. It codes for CASSSATSGRQNIQYF.

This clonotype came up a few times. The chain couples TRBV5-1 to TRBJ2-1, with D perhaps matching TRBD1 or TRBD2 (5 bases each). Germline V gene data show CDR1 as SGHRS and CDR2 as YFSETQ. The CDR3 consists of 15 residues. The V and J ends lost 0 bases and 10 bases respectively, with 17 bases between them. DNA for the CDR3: TGCGCCAGCAGCTTGGCTGGGACCGGGAATAACGAGCAGTTCTTC. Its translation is CASSLAGTGNNEQFF. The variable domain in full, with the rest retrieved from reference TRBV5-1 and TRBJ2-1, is KAGVTQTPRYLIKTRGQQVTLSCSPISGHRSVSWYQQTPGQGLQFLFEYFSETQRNKGNFPGRFSGRQFSNSRSEMNVSTLELGDSALYLCASSLAGTGNNEQFFGPGTRLTVL.

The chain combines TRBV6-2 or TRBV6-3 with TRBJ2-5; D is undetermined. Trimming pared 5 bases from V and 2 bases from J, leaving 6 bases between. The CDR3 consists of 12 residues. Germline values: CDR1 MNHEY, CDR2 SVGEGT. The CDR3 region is CASSVLQETQYF. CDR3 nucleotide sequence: TGTGCCAGCAGTGTCTTGCAAGAGACCCAGTACTTC.

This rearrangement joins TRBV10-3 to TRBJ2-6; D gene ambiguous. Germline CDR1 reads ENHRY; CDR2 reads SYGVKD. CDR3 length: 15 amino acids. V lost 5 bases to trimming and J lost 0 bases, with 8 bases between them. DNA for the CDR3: TGTGCCATCAGTCTCCAGGCCTCTGGGGCCAACGTCCTGACTTTC. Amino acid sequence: CAISLQASGANVLTF.

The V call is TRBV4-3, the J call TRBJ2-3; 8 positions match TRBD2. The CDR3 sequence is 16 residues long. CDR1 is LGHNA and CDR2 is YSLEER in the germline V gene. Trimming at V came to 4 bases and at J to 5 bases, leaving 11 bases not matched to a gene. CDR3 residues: CASSPGGGGRQDTQYF. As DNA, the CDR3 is TGCGCCAGCAGCCCCGGAGGCGGGGGGCGCCAAGATACGCAGTATTTT.

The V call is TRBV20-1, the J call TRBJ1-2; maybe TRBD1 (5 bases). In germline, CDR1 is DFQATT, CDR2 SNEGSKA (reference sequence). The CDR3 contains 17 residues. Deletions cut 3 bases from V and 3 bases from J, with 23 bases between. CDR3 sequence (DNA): TGCAGTGCTAGGTACCCCTACGGGGCCTCAACTGACTATGGCTACACCTTC. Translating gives CSARYPYGASTDYGYTF.

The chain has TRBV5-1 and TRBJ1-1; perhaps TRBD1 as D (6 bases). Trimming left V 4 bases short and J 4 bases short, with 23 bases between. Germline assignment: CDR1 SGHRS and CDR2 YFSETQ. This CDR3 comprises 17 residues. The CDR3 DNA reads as TGCGCCAGCAGCAACGCAGGGGCTAGGCAGACGGCCACTGAAGCTTTCTTT. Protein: CASSNAGARQTATEAFF.